This section outlines one TCR beta chain sequence together with its context. Its antigen is unidentified. The V segment lost 6 bases and the J segment 3 bases; nucleotides outside the gene matches: 6. In germline, CDR1 is LGHDT, CDR2 YNNKEL (reference sequence). The CDR3 consists of 15 residues. Uncontrolled infection, other autoimmune disease, pregnancy or lactation excluded patients. The source of the sample is a study of T cells in Graves' hyperthyroidism and ophthalmopathy. Overall study context: Blood from the periphery was taken at initial diagnosis, before any treatment. Points from the study as a whole: Ophthalmopathy and stable hyperthyroidism were told apart by a 13 V-J model.

TCR beta CDR3 regions were amplified from RNA transcripts. HTBI primers were used for first-round RT-PCR of the TCR CDR3. TCRdb reprocessed the multiplex PCR reads via MiXCR and lists one record per CDR3 protein. The data show approximately 720,000 distinct CDR3 sequences, with 18% seen just once and around 15% held by the top ten. The sample comprised blood. This clonotype originated in a woman aged 45-59 years with Graves' hyperthyroidism that later progressed to Graves' ophthalmopathy. The chain links TRBV3-1 to TRBJ1-3, with TRBD1 matching 9 bases. The CDR3 sequence: CASRETGGDGNTIYF. CDR3 bases: TGTGCCAGCAGGGAAACAGGGGGCGATGGAAACACCATATATTTT.